This TCR beta chain was recovered during a study of blood T cell repertoires in COVID-19. About the research overall: COVID-19 samples collected from the United States, Italy and Spain covered acute and convalescent phases. The analysed material was cDNA or gDNA that came from T cells, B-cell-depleted T cells, or PBMCs.

Enrolment of Seattle patients took place during active infection, and they were followed longitudinally. CDR3 length: 13 amino acids. As processed by the authors: Reference gene primer amplification gave nucleated cell count estimates. The protocol was immunoSEQ multiplex PCR, while the TCRdb copy is restricted to in-frame clones and leaves out a portion. That table supplies the V and J calls and clone size; D and trimming were determined from the DNA. The sample yields approximately 530,000 clones, about 89% seen once. This clonotype was sampled from a woman aged 45-65 years with COVID-19, enrolled during active disease. The chain is built from TRBV7-5 and TRBJ2-1; no DNA check was done on the table's D call, TRBD2. TRBV7-5 constitutes a pseudogene. Sample: peripheral blood. The CDR3 region is CASILRVADEQFF. CDR3 in DNA: TGTGCCAGCATCCTCAGAGTAGCGGATGAGCAGTTCTTC.